This section outlines one T cell receptor beta chain sequence together with its context. As yet, its antigen is unknown. The data derive from a study of T cell responses to AZD1222 COVID-19 vaccine. Study-wide background: Pooling covered second doses at about 4 or about 12 weeks.

The J segment lost 5 bases and the V segment lost 5 bases, leaving 14 bases of the junction unmatched. Looked up from germline, CDR1 is MDHEN and CDR2 is SYDVKM. The CDR3 has 16 residues. Whole-study results and caveats: It should be noted that donors were predominantly white British and more often female, and clonal diversity was possibly underestimated. Repertoires in all cases were sampled only once the peak T cell response had passed. Across spike, vaccine-associated CD4 TCRs were found, dominant at 160-218 and 743-854.

Profiling relied on immunoSEQ multiplex PCR, and the TCRdb table lists in-frame clones only, not all of them. Among approximately 110,000 clones listed, roughly 90% were seen once. The sequence was obtained from an adult in good health. The V gene is TRBV28, the J gene TRBJ2-5, with TRBD2 matching 7 bases. The sample was peripheral blood, taken on day 0 of AZD1222 vaccination. In nucleotides, the CDR3 is TGTGCCAGCAGTCCCCGGGCCGCGGGAGATCGGGAGACCCAGTACTTC. Translating it yields CASSPRAAGDRETQYF.